Sequencing of this TCR beta chain was carried out in a study of blood T cells in healthy people across ages. Findings and caveats of the study: TCR beta diversity was tightly associated with the proportion of naive T cells.

A sample-barcoded 5' primer and a J-beta primer mix were used in a second PCR of roughly 7 to 11 cycles. TCRdb reanalysed the 5' RACE reads using MiXCR and keeps one entry per CDR3 protein. In the table there are about 690,000 distinct CDR3 sequences, less than 45% of which are singletons. This CDR3 comprises 15 residues. The germline V and J ends were trimmed by 5 bases and 6 bases, with 19 bases remaining between them. Germline V CDR1 and CDR2: MNHEY, SMNVEV (reference sequence). The draw of peripheral blood yielded approximately 10 milliliters from each donor. A remark on this clonotype: Its antigen remains unknown.

Sequenced: blood. This sequence originates from an elderly man in good health. The chain has TRBV27 and TRBJ1-2, with TRBD1 as a possible D gene (6 bases). CDR3 DNA: TGTGCCAGCAGTAAGGGGGGCGTAACGGGAAATGGCTACACCTTC. Its translation is CASSKGGVTGNGYTF.